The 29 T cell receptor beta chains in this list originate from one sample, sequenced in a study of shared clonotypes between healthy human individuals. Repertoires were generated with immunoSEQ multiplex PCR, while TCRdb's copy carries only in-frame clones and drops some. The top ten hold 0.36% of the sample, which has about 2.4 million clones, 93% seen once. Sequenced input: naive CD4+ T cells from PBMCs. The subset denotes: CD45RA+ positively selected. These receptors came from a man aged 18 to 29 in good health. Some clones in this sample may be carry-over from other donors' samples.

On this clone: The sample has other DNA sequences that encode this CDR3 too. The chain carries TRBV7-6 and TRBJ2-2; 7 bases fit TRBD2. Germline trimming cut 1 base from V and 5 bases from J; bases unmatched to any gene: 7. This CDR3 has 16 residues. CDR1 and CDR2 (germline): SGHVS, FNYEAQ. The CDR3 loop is CASSLGGLGGTGELFF. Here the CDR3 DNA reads TGTGCCAGCAGCTTAGGGGGTTTGGGGGGGACCGGGGAGCTGTTTTTT.

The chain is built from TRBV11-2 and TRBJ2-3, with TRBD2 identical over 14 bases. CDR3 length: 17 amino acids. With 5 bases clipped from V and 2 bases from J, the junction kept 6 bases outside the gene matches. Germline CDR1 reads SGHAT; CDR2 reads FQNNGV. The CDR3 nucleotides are TGTGCCAGCAGCACACGGACTAGCGGGAGGTCCACAGATACGCAGTATTTT. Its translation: CASSTRTSGRSTDTQYF.

As DNA, the CDR3 is TGCGCCAGCAGCCAAGTCGAGTGGGGCAATGAGCAGTTCTTC. It specifies CASSQVEWGNEQFF. This chain joins TRBV4-3 and TRBJ2-1; D is ambiguous. This CDR3 contains 14 residues. Trimming pared 1 base from V and 6 bases from J, leaving 10 bases between. Germline V gives CDR1 LGHNA, CDR2 YSLEER.

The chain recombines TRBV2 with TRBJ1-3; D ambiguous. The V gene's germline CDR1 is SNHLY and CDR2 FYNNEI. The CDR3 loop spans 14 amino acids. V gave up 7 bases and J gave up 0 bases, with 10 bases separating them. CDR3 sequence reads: CASKSGNSGNTIYF. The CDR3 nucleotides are TGTGCCAGCAAGAGTGGCAACTCTGGAAACACCATATATTTT.

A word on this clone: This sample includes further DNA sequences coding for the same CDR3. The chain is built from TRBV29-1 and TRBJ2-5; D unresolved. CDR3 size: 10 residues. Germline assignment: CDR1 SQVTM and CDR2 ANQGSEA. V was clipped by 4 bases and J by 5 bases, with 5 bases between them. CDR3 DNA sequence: TGCAGCGTTGGGCGGGAGACCCAGTACTTC. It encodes CSVGRETQYF.

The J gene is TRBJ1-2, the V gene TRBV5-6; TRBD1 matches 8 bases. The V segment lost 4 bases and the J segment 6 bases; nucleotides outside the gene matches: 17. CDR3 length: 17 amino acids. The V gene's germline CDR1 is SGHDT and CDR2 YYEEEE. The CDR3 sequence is CASSRLGQGSRVDGYTF. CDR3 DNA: TGTGCCAGCAGCCGACTCGGACAGGGAAGTAGAGTGGATGGCTACACCTTC.

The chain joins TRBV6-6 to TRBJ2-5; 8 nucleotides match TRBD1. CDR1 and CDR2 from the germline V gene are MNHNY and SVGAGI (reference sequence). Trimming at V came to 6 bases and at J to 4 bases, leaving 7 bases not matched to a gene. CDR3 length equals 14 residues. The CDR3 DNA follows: TGTGCCAGCAGATCTTCGGACAGGGTAGAGACCCAGTACTTC. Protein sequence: CASRSSDRVETQYF.

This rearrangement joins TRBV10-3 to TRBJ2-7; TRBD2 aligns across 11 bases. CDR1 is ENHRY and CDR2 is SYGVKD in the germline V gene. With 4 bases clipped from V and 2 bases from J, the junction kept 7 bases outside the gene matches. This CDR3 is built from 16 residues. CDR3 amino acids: CAISAPSTSGTYEQYF. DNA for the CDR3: TGTGCCATCAGTGCTCCGTCGACTAGCGGGACCTACGAGCAGTACTTC.

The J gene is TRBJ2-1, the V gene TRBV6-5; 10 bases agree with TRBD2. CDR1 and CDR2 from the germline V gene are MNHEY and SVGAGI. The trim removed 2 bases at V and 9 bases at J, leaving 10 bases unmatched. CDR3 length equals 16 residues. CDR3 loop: CASSYPGTSAPREQFF. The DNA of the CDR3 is TGTGCCAGCAGTTACCCCGGGACTAGCGCTCCTCGTGAGCAGTTCTTC.

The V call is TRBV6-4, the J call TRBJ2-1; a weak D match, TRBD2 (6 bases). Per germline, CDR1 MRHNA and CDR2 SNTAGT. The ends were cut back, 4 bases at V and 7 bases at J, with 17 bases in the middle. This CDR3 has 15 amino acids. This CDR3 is CASSVGGSDLNEQFF. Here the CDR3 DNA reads TGTGCCAGCAGTGTGGGGGGTTCGGATTTAAATGAGCAGTTCTTC.

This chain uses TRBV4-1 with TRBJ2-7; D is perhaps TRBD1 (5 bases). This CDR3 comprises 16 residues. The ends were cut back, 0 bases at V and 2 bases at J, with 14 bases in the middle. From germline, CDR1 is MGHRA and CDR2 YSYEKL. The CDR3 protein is CASSQEWPGPAYEQYF. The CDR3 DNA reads TGCGCCAGCAGCCAAGAATGGCCAGGGCCAGCCTACGAGCAGTACTTC.

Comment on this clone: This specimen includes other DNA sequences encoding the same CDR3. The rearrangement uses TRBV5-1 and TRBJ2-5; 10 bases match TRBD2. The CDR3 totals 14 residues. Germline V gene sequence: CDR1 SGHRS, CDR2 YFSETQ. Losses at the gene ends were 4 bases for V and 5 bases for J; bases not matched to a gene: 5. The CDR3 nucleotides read TGCGCCAGCAGCCCACTAGCGGGACGTGAGACCCAGTACTTC. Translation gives CASSPLAGRETQYF. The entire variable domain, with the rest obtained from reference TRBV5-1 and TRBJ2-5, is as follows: KAGVTQTPRYLIKTRGQQVTLSCSPISGHRSVSWYQQTPGQGLQFLFEYFSETQRNKGNFPGRFSGRQFSNSRSEMNVSTLELGDSALYLCASSPLAGRETQYFGPGTRLLVL.

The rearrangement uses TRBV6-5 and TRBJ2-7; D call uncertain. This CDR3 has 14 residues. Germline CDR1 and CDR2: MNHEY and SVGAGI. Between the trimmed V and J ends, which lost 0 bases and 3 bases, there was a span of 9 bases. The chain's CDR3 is CASSYSPMNYEQYF. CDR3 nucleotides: TGTGCCAGCAGTTACTCCCCAATGAACTACGAGCAGTACTTC.

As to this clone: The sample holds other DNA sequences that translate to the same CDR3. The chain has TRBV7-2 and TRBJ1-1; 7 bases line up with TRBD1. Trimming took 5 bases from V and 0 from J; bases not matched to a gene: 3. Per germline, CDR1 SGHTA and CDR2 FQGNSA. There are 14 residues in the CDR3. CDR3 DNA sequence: TGTGCCAGCAGCCCGGGACAGCTGAACACTGAAGCTTTCTTT. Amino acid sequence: CASSPGQLNTEAFF.

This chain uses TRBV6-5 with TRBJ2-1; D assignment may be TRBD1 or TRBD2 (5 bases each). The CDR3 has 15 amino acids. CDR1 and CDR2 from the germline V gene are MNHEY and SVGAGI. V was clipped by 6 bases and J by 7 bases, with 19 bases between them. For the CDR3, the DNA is TGTGCCAGCAGCTACGGGTGGGGGAGAAGTAATGAGCAGTTCTTC. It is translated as CASSYGWGRSNEQFF.

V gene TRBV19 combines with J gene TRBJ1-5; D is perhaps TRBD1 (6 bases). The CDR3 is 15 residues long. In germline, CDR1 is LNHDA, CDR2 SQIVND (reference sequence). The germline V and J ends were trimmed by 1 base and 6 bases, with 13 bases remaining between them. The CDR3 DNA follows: TGTGCCAGTAGTATAGTCCGGGGGGCAGGTCAGCCCCAGCATTTT. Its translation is CASSIVRGAGQPQHF.

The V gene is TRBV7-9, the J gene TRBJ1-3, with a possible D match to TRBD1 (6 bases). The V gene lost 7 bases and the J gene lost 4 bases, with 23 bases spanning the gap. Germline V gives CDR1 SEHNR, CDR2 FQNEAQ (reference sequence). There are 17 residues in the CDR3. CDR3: CASTTTGQGRTGNTIYF. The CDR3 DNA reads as TGTGCCAGCACCACCACGGGTCAGGGGAGAACCGGAAACACCATATATTTT.

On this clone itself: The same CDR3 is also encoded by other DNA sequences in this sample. This chain's CDR3 is CASSRGGTDTQYF. The CDR3 bases are TGCGCCAGCAGTCGTGGTGGCACAGATACGCAGTATTTT. The J gene is TRBJ2-3, the V gene TRBV5-1; D not resolved. This CDR3 comprises 13 residues. Germline V CDR1 and CDR2: SGHRS, YFSETQ. V was shortened by 5 bases and J by 1 base, with 8 bases between the two germline ends. Filled out from reference TRBV5-1 and TRBJ2-3, the complete variable domain reads KAGVTQTPRYLIKTRGQQVTLSCSPISGHRSVSWYQQTPGQGLQFLFEYFSETQRNKGNFPGRFSGRQFSNSRSEMNVSTLELGDSALYLCASSRGGTDTQYFGPGTRLTVL.

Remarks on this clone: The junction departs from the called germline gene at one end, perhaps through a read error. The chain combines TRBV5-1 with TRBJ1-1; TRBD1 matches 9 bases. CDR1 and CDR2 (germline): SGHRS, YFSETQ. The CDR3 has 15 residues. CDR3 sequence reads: CASRFSPVTGGFSFF. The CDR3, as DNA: TGCGCCAGCCGCTTTTCGCCCGTAACAGGGGGCTTCTCTTTCTTT.

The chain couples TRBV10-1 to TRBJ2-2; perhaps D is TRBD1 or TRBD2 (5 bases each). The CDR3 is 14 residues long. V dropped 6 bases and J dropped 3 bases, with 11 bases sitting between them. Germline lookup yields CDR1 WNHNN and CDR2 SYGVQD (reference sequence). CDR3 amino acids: CASRGTADTGELFF. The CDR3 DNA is TGCGCCAGCAGAGGGACGGCGGACACCGGGGAGCTGTTTTTT.

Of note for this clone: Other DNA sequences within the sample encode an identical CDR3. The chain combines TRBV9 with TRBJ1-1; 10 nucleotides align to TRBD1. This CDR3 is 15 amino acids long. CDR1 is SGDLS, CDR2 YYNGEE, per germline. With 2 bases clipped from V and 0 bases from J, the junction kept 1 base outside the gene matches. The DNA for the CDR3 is TGTGCCAGCAGCGTGACAGGGGGCATGAACACTGAAGCTTTCTTT. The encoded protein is CASSVTGGMNTEAFF.

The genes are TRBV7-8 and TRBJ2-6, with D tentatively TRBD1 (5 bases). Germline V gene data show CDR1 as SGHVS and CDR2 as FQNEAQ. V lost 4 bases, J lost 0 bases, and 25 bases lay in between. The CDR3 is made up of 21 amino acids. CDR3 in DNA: TGTGCCAGCAGCTCCCGTCATAGGGGTTACAAGCCCCTCTCTGGGGCCAACGTCCTGACTTTC. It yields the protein CASSSRHRGYKPLSGANVLTF.

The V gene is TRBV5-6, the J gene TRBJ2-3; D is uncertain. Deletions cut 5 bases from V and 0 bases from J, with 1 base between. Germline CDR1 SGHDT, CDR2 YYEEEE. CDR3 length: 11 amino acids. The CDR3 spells CASRSTDTQYF. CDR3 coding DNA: TGTGCCAGCAGAAGCACAGATACGCAGTATTTT.

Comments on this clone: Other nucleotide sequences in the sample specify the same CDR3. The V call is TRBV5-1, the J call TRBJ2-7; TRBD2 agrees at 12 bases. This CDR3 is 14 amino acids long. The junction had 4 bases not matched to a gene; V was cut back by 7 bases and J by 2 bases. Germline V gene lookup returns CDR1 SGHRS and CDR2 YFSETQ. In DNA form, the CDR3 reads TGCGCCAGCCGAGGACTAGCGGGGACCTACGAGCAGTACTTC. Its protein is CASRGLAGTYEQYF.

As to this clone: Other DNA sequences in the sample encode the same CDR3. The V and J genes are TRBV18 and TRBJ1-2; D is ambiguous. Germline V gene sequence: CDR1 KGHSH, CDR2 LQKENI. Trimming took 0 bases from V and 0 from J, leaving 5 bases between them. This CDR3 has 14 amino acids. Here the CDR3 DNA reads TGTGCCAGCTCACCACCGGGGACTAACTATGGCTACACCTTC. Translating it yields CASSPPGTNYGYTF. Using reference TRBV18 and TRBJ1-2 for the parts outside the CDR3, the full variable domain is NAGVMQNPRHLVRRRGQEARLRCSPMKGHSHVYWYRQLPEEGLKFMVYLQKENIIDESGMPKERFSAEFPKEGPSILRIQQVVRGDSAAYFCASSPPGTNYGYTFGSGTRLTVV.

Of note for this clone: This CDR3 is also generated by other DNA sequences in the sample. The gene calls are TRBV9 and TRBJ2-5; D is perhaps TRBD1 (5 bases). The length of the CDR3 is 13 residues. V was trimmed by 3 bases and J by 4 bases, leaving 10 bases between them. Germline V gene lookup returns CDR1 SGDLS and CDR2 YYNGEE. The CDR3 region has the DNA TGTGCCAGCAGCGCCTTAGGGGCAGAGACCCAGTACTTC. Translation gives CASSALGAETQYF.

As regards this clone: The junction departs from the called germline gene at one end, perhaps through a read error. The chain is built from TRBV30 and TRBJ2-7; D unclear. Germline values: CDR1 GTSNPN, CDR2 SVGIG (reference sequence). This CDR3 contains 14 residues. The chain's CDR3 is CAWSQGTGTIGFAF. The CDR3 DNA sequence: TGTGCCTGGAGTCAAGGTACGGGCACGATCGGGTTTGCCTTC.

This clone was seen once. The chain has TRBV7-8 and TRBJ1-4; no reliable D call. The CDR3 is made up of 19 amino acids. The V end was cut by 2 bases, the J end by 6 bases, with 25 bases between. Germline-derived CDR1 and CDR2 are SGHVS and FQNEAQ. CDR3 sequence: CASSLIPPRRGTKYEKLFF. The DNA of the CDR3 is TGTGCCAGCAGCTTAATACCCCCCCGTCGCGGCACCAAGTATGAAAAACTGTTTTTT.

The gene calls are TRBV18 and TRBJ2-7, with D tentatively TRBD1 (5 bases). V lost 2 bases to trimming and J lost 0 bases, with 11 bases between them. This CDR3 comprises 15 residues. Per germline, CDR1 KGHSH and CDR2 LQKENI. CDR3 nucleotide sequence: TGTGCCAGCTCACCAGGGGCCGATATCTCCTACGAGCAGTACTTC. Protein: CASSPGADISYEQYF.